This T cell receptor (beta chain) was found in a study of Ad26.COV2.S vaccination and SARS-CoV-2 variants. Overall study context: By the intramuscular route, Ad26.COV2.S was given once, or twice 56 days apart.

Study-wide results and limits: Vaccine recipients surpassed placebo recipients in spike-specific TCR breadth. TCR breadth and depth analyses may have underestimated total T cell responses.

Treatment noted: approximately 18 received Ad26.COV2.S at low or high dose, single or two shots; about 5 received placebo; per-sample allocation not given. It was on day 63 after the first vaccine or placebo injection that samples were taken. The V segment lost 4 bases and the J segment 7 bases; nucleotides outside the gene matches: 7. The CDR3 covers 15 residues. Germline CDR1 MDHEN, CDR2 SYDVKM. With regard to this clone: Its antigen is unknown.

Assay used: immunoSEQ multiplex PCR; TCRdb lists only in-frame clones, some missing. Counted here are some 340,000 clones, around four fifths occurring once; the ten biggest clones make up 2% to 2.5%. This sequence joins TRBV28 and TRBJ1-6; 7 bases fit TRBD1. Sequenced here: peripheral blood, sampled in a trial of Ad26.COV2.S vaccine versus placebo. The sequence derives from a person aged 18-60 years who received the Ad26.COV2.S COVID-19 vaccine or a placebo. The CDR3 nucleotides read TGTGCCAGCAGTTACTCCGGGACAGAAAATTCACCCCTCCACTTT. Translating gives CASSYSGTENSPLHF.